The rows below give T cell receptor beta chains drawn from one sample of a study of long-term antiretroviral therapy in people with HIV. The repertoire was sequenced with immunoSEQ multiplex PCR; TCRdb's copy has only in-frame clones and lacks some. The data show approximately 15,000 clones, over 75% seen once. This specimen was unsorted PBMCs, taken 2.1 to 2.2 years before starting antiretroviral therapy. These receptors were collected from a man under 40 with HIV. The CDR3 runs from the conserved cysteine through the conserved F or W. The D gene is left open where the match is weak. Rows give clone size only sometimes, using once, few, many, or a class for an expanded clone.

TRBJ1-5 | NA | NA | TRBV9 | 13 | TGTGCCAGCAGCGTAGGCTCAGATCAGCCCCAGCATTTT | CASSVGSDQPQHF
TRBJ2-6 | TRBD1 | NA | TRBV25-1 | 17 | TGTGCCAGCAGTGACCCAGGGGGCAAGAATGGGGCCAACGTCCTGACTTTC | CASSDPGGKNGANVLTF
TRBJ1-2 | NA | NA | TRBV27 | 9 | TGTGTTCGGGGCTATGGCTACACCTTC | CVRGYGYTF
TRBJ1-5 | NA | few | TRBV7-2 | 17 | TGTGCCAGCAGCCCCACGGGGGGGCGGGCAAACAATCAGCCCCAGCATTTT | CASSPTGGRANNQPQHF
TRBJ2-7 | NA | NA | TRBV11-2 | 15 | TGTGCCAGCAGCTTAGACTTCACCCCATCCTACGAGCAGTACTTC | CASSLDFTPSYEQYF
TRBJ2-5 | NA | NA | TRBV30 | 14 | TGTGCCTGGAGTGGTCGGTCGGGACAAGAGACCCAGTACTTC | CAWSGRSGQETQYF
TRBJ2-7 | TRBD2 | NA | TRBV29-1 | 13 | TGCAGCATTGAGCGGGAGGCCGGAGGGGAGCAGTACTTC | CSIEREAGGEQYF
TRBJ1-6 | NA | few | TRBV11-2 | 18 | TGTGCCAGCAGCCAGTCGCAGGGAACGTGGTCCTATAATTCACCCCTCCACTTT | CASSQSQGTWSYNSPLHF
TRBJ1-1 | NA | NA | TRBV7-9 | 14 | TGTGCCAGCAGCTTCACAACGGCGAACACTGAAGCTTTCTTT | CASSFTTANTEAFF
TRBJ1-1 | NA | NA | TRBV4-1 | 13 | TGCGCCAGCAGCGGAGAGGCGGCCAAGAAAGCTTTCTTT | CASSGEAAKKAFF
TRBJ2-2 | NA | few | TRBV9 | 14 | TGTGCCAGCAGCGGGCGAGGGGGTCGCGGGGAGCTGTTTTTT | CASSGRGGRGELFF
TRBJ2-1 | NA | few | TRBV6-4 | 14 | TGTGCCAGCAGTGAAAGTGGGGGTGGGAATGAGCAGTTCTTC | CASSESGGGNEQFF
TRBJ2-1 | TRBD1 | NA | TRBV29-1 | 14 | TGCAGCGGGATCCGGGACAGCCCCTACAATGAGCAGTTCTTC | CSGIRDSPYNEQFF
TRBJ1-5 | NA | few | TRBV2 | 13 | TGTGCCAGCAGGAGGGGTGGCAATCAGCCCCAGCATTTT | CASRRGGNQPQHF
TRBJ2-7 | NA | NA | TRBV19 | 12 | TGTGCCAGTAAGACCTTGGCGGGGGAGCAGTACTTC | CASKTLAGEQYF
TRBJ1-2 | TRBD1 | NA | TRBV19 | 13 | TGTGCCAGTAGTAACGGACAGGGGGATGGCTACACCTTC | CASSNGQGDGYTF
TRBJ1-3 | NA | NA | TRBV10-2 | 15 | TGTGCCATCAGTGAGGGTCACCCGAGTGGAAACACCATATATTTT | CAISEGHPSGNTIYF
TRBJ2-1 | NA | NA | TRBV14 | 14 | TGTGCCAGCAGCCAAAGGACCTCCTACAATGAGCAGTTCTTC | CASSQRTSYNEQFF
TRBJ2-7 | TRBD1 | NA | TRBV28 | 14 | TGTGCCAGCAGTCGCCCAGGGGGCCCCTACGAGCAGTACTTC | CASSRPGGPYEQYF
TRBJ1-1 | TRBD1 | NA | TRBV19 | 15 | TGTGCCAGTGCCGGTGGACAGGGTTCGGGGACTGAAGCTTTCTTT | CASAGGQGSGTEAFF
TRBJ1-2 | NA | NA | TRBV13 | 16 | TGTGCCAGCAGCCTCCGTCAGGTGAACTTTAACTATGGCTACACCTTC | CASSLRQVNFNYGYTF
TRBJ2-5 | NA | once | TRBV23-1 | 18 | TGCGCCAGCAGTCAAGAGGGCGGGCAGGGGCCGTTCCAAGAGACCCAGTACTTC | CASSQEGGQGPFQETQYF
TRBJ2-1 | TRBD2 | once | TRBV27 | 19 | TGTGTCACGCGCGGGGGGGCCCCATTAGAACAAAGCTCCTACAATGAGCAGTTCTTC | CVTRGGAPLEQSSYNEQFF
TRBJ1-2 | NA | few | TRBV11-3 | 14 | TGTGCCAGCCCCAAGCCAGGGGAGTACAATGGCTACACCTTC | CASPKPGEYNGYTF
TRBJ2-3 | TRBD2 | NA | TRBV7-6 | 16 | TGTGCCAGCAGCTTAGGGAGCGGGGGGGCCGTTAATACGCAGTATTTT | CASSLGSGGAVNTQYF
TRBJ2-2 | NA | NA | TRBV6-4 | 14 | TGTGCCAGCAGAAAAGGGACAACTACCGGGGAGCTGTTTTTT | CASRKGTTTGELFF
TRBJ2-5 | NA | NA | TRBV6-1 | 15 | TGTGCCAGCAGGGGGCTCGTCCTAGGGGGGGAGACCCAGTACTTC | CASRGLVLGGETQYF
TRBJ2-2 | TRBD2 | NA | TRBV19 | 14 | TGTGCCAGTAGAACTAGCGGGGACACCGGGGAGCTGTTTTTT | CASRTSGDTGELFF
TRBJ1-5 | NA | NA | TRBV18 | 15 | TGTGCCAGCTCAGGGGGCCACGATAGCAATCAGCCCCAGCATTTT | CASSGGHDSNQPQHF
TRBJ1-5 | TRBD1 | NA | TRBV30 | 17 | TGTGCCTGGAGCCATCTGGGTGTGACAGGGGGGGGTCAGCCCCAGCATTTT | CAWSHLGVTGGGQPQHF
TRBJ1-1 | TRBD1 | NA | TRBV4-3 | 15 | TGCGCCAGCAGCCAAGATAGGGGGCGGGACACTGAAGCTTTCTTT | CASSQDRGRDTEAFF